The 32 T cell receptor beta chains below were found in one sample sequenced in a study of glioma-infiltrating T cells. Amplification of TCR alpha and beta CDR3 regions from RNA used iRepertoire nested multiplex PCR. TCRdb re-called the multiplex PCR reads with MiXCR, one entry per CDR3 protein. Of some 150,000 distinct CDR3 sequences in the sample, about 39% were seen once. The sequenced material came from glioma tissue, nonneoplastic brain tissue, or PBMCs (not recorded which). The receptor source for this set is a human donor with low-grade glioma or glioblastoma, undergoing nonglioma brain surgery, or in good health (not recorded which).

On this clonotype itself: Relative to the germline gene, one junction end is altered; a read error may explain this. The rearrangement uses TRBV7-2 and TRBJ1-1, with 7 bases lining up with TRBD1. From germline, CDR1 is SGHTA and CDR2 FQGNSA. The CDR3 loop spans 11 amino acids. The chain's CDR3 is CARSTGVTAFF. The CDR3 nucleotides are TGTGCCCGCAGCACAGGGGTGACAGCTTTCTTT.

The rearrangement uses TRBV7-9 and TRBJ2-1, with 10 nucleotides matching TRBD2. The CDR3 contains 16 residues. Germline V gene lookup returns CDR1 SEHNR and CDR2 FQNEAQ (reference sequence). Losses at the gene ends were 4 bases for V and 0 bases for J; bases not matched to a gene: 3. The CDR3 protein is CASSYPSGSSYNEQFF. The CDR3 DNA follows: TGTGCCAGCAGCTATCCTAGCGGGAGCTCCTACAATGAGCAGTTCTTC.

This clonotype was seen more than once but under ten times. The J gene is TRBJ1-3, the V gene TRBV6-2 or TRBV6-3; D unclear. Trimming took off 4 bases at V and 0 bases at J, with 7 bases between the two ends. Germline-derived CDR1 and CDR2 are MNHEY and SVGEGT. There are 14 residues in the CDR3. The CDR3 sequence is CASSSPSSGNTIYF. The CDR3 coding sequence is TGTGCCAGCAGTTCCCCCTCCTCTGGAAACACCATATATTTT.

A remark on this clonotype: Given a much more abundant clone one base away, this may be a read error. The chain employs TRBV6-2 or TRBV6-3 and TRBJ2-3; the match to TRBD2 covers 9 bases. Trimming cost V 6 bases and J 4 bases; bases outside gene matches: 11. CDR1 and CDR2 (germline): MNHEY, SVGEGT. The CDR3 has 16 amino acids. The CDR3 region is CASSTSSSGSADTQYF. The DNA of the CDR3 is TGTGCCAGCAGCACCTCCAGTAGCGGGAGCGCAGATACGCAGTATTTT.

A note on this clonotype: A read error is possible here, since a much larger clone lies one base away. Because it lacks the conserved phenylalanine or tryptophan at the end, this CDR3 is likely a read error. This chain links TRBV27 with TRBJ1-1; no firm D call. This CDR3 has 13 residues. The V and J ends lost 2 bases and 3 bases respectively, with 7 bases between them. Looked up from germline, CDR1 is MNHEY and CDR2 is SMNVEV (reference sequence). The CDR3 is CASSLKIYTEAFS. For the CDR3, the DNA is TGTGCCAGCAGTTTAAAAATTTACACTGAAGCTTTCTCT.

The V gene is TRBV20-1, the J gene TRBJ2-5, with 8 bases that match TRBD2. This CDR3 spans 14 amino acids. Germline V CDR1 and CDR2: DFQATT, SNEGSKA (reference sequence). After removal of 3 bases from V and 3 bases from J, the junction contained 6 bases not matched to a gene. CDR3 nucleotides: TGCAGTGCTAGTCAAGCGGGGGCCAAAGAGACCCAGTACTTC. Translation: CSASQAGAKETQYF.

The chain uses TRBV20-1 and TRBJ2-5, with 8 bases fitting TRBD1. The CDR3 contains 16 residues. Germline loops: CDR1 DFQATT, CDR2 SNEGSKA (reference sequence). V lost 1 base to trimming and J lost 4 bases; unmatched junction nucleotides: 11. The chain's CDR3 is CSARGVVRGRLETQYF. CDR3 nucleotide sequence: TGCAGTGCTAGAGGCGTAGTCAGGGGGCGGCTAGAGACCCAGTACTTC.

Concerning this clonotype: A much larger clonotype is one base distant, so this may be a read error. The gene calls are TRBV6-2 or TRBV6-3 and TRBJ2-1; TRBD2 aligns across 9 bases. The V gene end was trimmed by 4 bases and the J gene end by 3 bases; junction bases not matched to a gene: 7. This CDR3 contains 16 residues. Germline lookup yields CDR1 MNHEY and CDR2 SVGEGT. The CDR3, as DNA: TGTGCCAGCAGTTCCGGACTAGCGAGGGGCTACAATGAGCAGTTCTTC. Protein product: CASSSGLARGYNEQFF.

V gene TRBV19 combines with J gene TRBJ1-4; D gene ambiguous. Germline-derived CDR1 and CDR2 are LNHDA and SQIVND (reference sequence). The CDR3 loop spans 15 amino acids. Trimming cost V 3 bases and J 0 bases, with 8 bases left between them. The CDR3 reads CASSIVPATNEKLFF. The CDR3 region has the DNA TGTGCCAGTAGTATTGTCCCGGCAACTAATGAAAAACTGTTTTTT.

This clonotype was detected a few times. The V gene is TRBV18, the J gene TRBJ1-5; 7 bases line up with TRBD1. The trim removed 6 bases at V and 2 bases at J, leaving 7 bases unmatched. CDR3 length equals 15 residues. Germline lookup yields CDR1 KGHSH and CDR2 LQKENI. The CDR3 protein is CASSEQGDGNQPQHF. The CDR3 DNA reads TGTGCCAGCTCCGAGCAGGGGGATGGCAATCAGCCCCAGCATTTT.

The rearrangement uses TRBV6-5 and TRBJ2-1, with D uncertain. Germline V lookup: CDR1 MNHEY, CDR2 SVGAGI. The CDR3 is 16 amino acids. The ends were cut back, 5 bases at V and 7 bases at J, with 21 bases in the middle. CDR3 DNA: TGTGCCAGCAGTGAAGAGGTCTGGAATACGGAGAATGAGCAGTTCTTC. Translation gives CASSEEVWNTENEQFF.

The DNA of the CDR3 is TGTGCCAGCGGCCCAGAGGTTCGGGACAATGAGCAGTTCTTC. Translating it yields CASGPEVRDNEQFF. The V call is TRBV9, the J call TRBJ2-1; D is unclear. Germline values: CDR1 SGDLS, CDR2 YYNGEE. This CDR3 is 14 amino acids long. Trimming left V 7 bases short and J 5 bases short, with 16 bases between. The full variable domain, with the rest looked up from reference TRBV9 and TRBJ2-1, is DSGVTQTPKHLITATGQRVTLRCSPRSGDLSVYWYQQSLDQGLQFLIQYYNGEERAKGNILERFSAQQFPDLHSELNLSSLELGDSALYFCASGPEVRDNEQFFGPGTRLTVL.

The sample holds one count of this clonotype. The junction and the germline gene differ at one end; a read error may be behind it. The chain carries TRBV15 and TRBJ1-2; D gene uncertain. Germline V lookup: CDR1 LNHNV, CDR2 YYDKDF (reference sequence). This CDR3 region has 17 residues. CDR3 residues: CAASRDHLDAGSYGYTF. CDR3 bases: TGTGCCGCCAGCAGAGATCATTTAGATGCAGGTTCCTATGGCTACACCTTC.

The chain has TRBV6-1 and TRBJ2-3; 9 bases map to TRBD1. Germline-derived CDR1 and CDR2 are MNHNS and SASEGT. V gave up 5 bases and J gave up 1 base; unmatched junction bases: 7. CDR3 length: 16 residues. The CDR3 loop is CASSKRTGAGTDTQYF. The CDR3 DNA reads TGTGCCAGCAGTAAAAGGACAGGGGCCGGCACAGATACGCAGTATTTT.

This chain connects TRBV6-6 to TRBJ2-3, with D possibly matching TRBD2 (6 bases). From germline, CDR1 is MNHNY and CDR2 SVGAGI (reference sequence). The CDR3 is 16 residues long. V lost 0 bases and J lost 0, with 10 bases in between. Here the CDR3 reads CASSYSAGPSTDTQYF. The CDR3 DNA follows: TGTGCCAGCAGTTACTCTGCGGGGCCTAGCACAGATACGCAGTATTTT.

DNA of the CDR3: TGTGCCAGCAGTAGAGACAGGGCAGGGGAGCAGTACTTC. Residues: CASSRDRAGEQYF. The chain links TRBV27 to TRBJ2-7, with TRBD1 identical over 7 bases. CDR1 is MNHEY, CDR2 SMNVEV, per germline (reference sequence). CDR3 length: 13 residues. Trimming removed 5 bases from V and 7 bases from J; junction bases left unmatched: 8.

This clonotype has just one count. This chain connects TRBV6-5 to TRBJ2-2, with 11 bases lining up with TRBD1. In germline, CDR1 is MNHEY, CDR2 SVGAGI. V shed 3 bases, J shed 4 bases, and the junction held 10 bases outside the gene matches. The CDR3 covers 18 residues. CDR3: CASSYSGTGGLSTGELFF. The CDR3 region has the DNA TGTGCCAGCAGTTATTCCGGGACAGGGGGACTTTCCACCGGGGAGCTGTTTTTT.

This clonotype was picked up a small number of times. The J gene is TRBJ2-3, the V gene TRBV7-2; D is possibly TRBD2 (6 bases). CDR3 length: 14 residues. Between the trimmed V and J ends, which lost 6 bases and 3 bases, there was a span of 13 bases. Germline V gene sequence: CDR1 SGHTA, CDR2 FQGNSA. CDR3 DNA sequence: TGTGCCAGCAGGCCGGGACTCGTGACAGATACGCAGTATTTT. Protein product: CASRPGLVTDTQYF.

This rearrangement joins TRBV6-2 or TRBV6-3 to TRBJ2-7; D could derive from TRBD1 or TRBD2 (5 bases each). This CDR3 contains 16 residues. Germline assignment: CDR1 MNHEY and CDR2 SVGEGT. The V end lost 5 bases, the J end lost 7 bases, and 24 bases lay between the germline ends. CDR3 DNA: TGTGCCAGCAGTGCAGACCCGGGACGCTTGACGTGGGAGCAGTACTTC. It yields the protein CASSADPGRLTWEQYF.

CDR3 nucleotide sequence: TGTGCCAGCAGCTTAGGCAGGAATCAGCCCCAGCATTTT. As protein: CASSLGRNQPQHF. The rearrangement uses TRBV7-2 and TRBJ1-5, with no clear D. Trimming stripped 1 base from V and 4 bases from J, with 5 bases between. The CDR3 contains 13 residues. In germline, CDR1 is SGHTA, CDR2 FQGNSA.

Many counts were recorded for this clonotype. CDR3 sequence reads: CASSWAGTGSNEQFF. The CDR3 DNA sequence: TGTGCCAGCAGTTGGGCCGGGACAGGGAGCAATGAGCAGTTCTTC. This sequence joins TRBV6-1 and TRBJ2-1, with 9 bases that match TRBD1. Looked up from germline, CDR1 is MNHNS and CDR2 is SASEGT. The CDR3 spans 15 residues. V trimming: 5 bases; J trimming: 6 bases; junction bases outside the gene matches: 8.

This chain joins TRBV4-2 and TRBJ1-3; D is unclear. The CDR3 spans 17 residues. V lost 0 bases to trimming and J lost 2 bases, with 14 bases between them. In germline, CDR1 is LGHNA, CDR2 YNFKEQ. The CDR3 here is CASSQEIDGVTGNTIYF. The CDR3 DNA reads TGTGCCAGCAGCCAAGAAATCGATGGCGTGACTGGAAACACCATATATTTT.

In nucleotides, the CDR3 is TGTGCCAGCAGCATCCAAGAGACCCAGTACTTC. Its translation: CASSIQETQYF. V is TRBV7-2 and J is TRBJ2-5; no clear D. CDR1 and CDR2 from the germline V gene are SGHTA and FQGNSA. V lost 5 bases and J lost 1, with 2 bases in between. The CDR3 runs to 11 residues.

This clonotype was seen many times. The chain joins TRBV28 to TRBJ2-5; D possibly matches TRBD1 or TRBD2 (5 bases each). Germline V gene data show CDR1 as MDHEN and CDR2 as SYDVKM. The CDR3 is 14 residues long. V was clipped by 5 bases and J by 1 base, with 11 bases between them. Written as DNA, the CDR3 is TGTGCCAGCAGTGTAGGGACCGTCCAAGAGACCCAGTACTTC. Translating it yields CASSVGTVQETQYF.

This clonotype was observed a few times. The chain joins TRBV4-1 to TRBJ1-1; D uncertain. Trimming cost V 0 bases and J 0 bases, with 14 bases left between them. In germline, CDR1 is MGHRA, CDR2 YSYEKL. There are 17 residues in the CDR3. The CDR3 bases are TGCGCCAGCAGCCAAGATACGTGGTACACCATGAACACTGAAGCTTTCTTT. Encoded protein: CASSQDTWYTMNTEAFF.

Concerning this clonotype: A much bigger clone sits one base away, suggesting this may be a read error. The J gene is TRBJ1-1, the V gene TRBV10-1; 9 nucleotides line up with TRBD1. V trimming: 8 bases; J trimming: 4 bases; junction bases outside the gene matches: 17. This CDR3 comprises 17 residues. Germline loops: CDR1 WNHNN, CDR2 SYGVQD (reference sequence). Here the CDR3 DNA reads TGCGCCAGCCTAAGCAAAATACAGGGGGCTGTTACCACTGAAGCTTTCTTT. It yields the protein CASLSKIQGAVTTEAFF.

The rearrangement links TRBV27 to TRBJ1-6; D is perhaps TRBD1 (5 bases). With 5 bases removed from V and 6 bases from J, the gap between germline ends came to 14 bases. CDR3 length equals 15 residues. Germline CDR1 MNHEY, CDR2 SMNVEV (reference sequence). CDR3 in amino acids: CASSVRQGSNSPLHF. CDR3 DNA: TGTGCCAGCAGTGTTCGGCAGGGATCTAATTCACCCCTCCACTTT.

For this clonotype: An end of the junction differs from the germline gene, which may be a read error. The rearrangement joins TRBV6-9 to TRBJ2-1, with 15 bases aligning to TRBD2. CDR1 is MNHGY and CDR2 is SVAAGI in the germline V gene. The CDR3 runs 16 residues. The chain's CDR3 is CASSSGLAGGNNEKFF. The CDR3 region has the DNA TGTGCCAGCAGTTCGGGACTAGCGGGGGGTAACAATGAGAAGTTCTTC.

CDR3 amino acids: CATKEGGAKNIQYF. As DNA, the CDR3 is TGTGCCACTAAGGAGGGGGGGGCCAAAAACATTCAGTACTTC. The chain employs TRBV2 and TRBJ2-4, with D perhaps TRBD2 (7 bases). Germline V gives CDR1 SNHLY, CDR2 FYNNEI. Trimming took off 10 bases at V and 1 base at J, with 14 bases between the two ends. This CDR3 comprises 14 residues.

The chain recombines TRBV6-2 or TRBV6-3 with TRBJ2-3, with a possible D match to TRBD1 (6 bases). The CDR3 totals 17 residues. V dropped 1 base and J dropped 1 base, with 15 bases sitting between them. The V gene's germline CDR1 is MNHEY and CDR2 SVGEGT. The DNA for the CDR3 is TGTGCCAGCAGTTACTTAGCAGGGGTAGGAGGCACAGATACGCAGTATTTT. It specifies CASSYLAGVGGTDTQYF.

The rearrangement uses TRBV27 and TRBJ2-1, with TRBD1 identical over 9 bases. Germline trimming cut 11 bases from V and 6 bases from J; bases unmatched to any gene: 14. This CDR3 is 15 amino acids long. The germline gives CDR1 MNHEY, CDR2 SMNVEV (reference sequence). CDR3 protein: CASPGGQGFGNEQFF. Here the CDR3 DNA reads TGTGCCTCTCCGGGGGGACAGGGATTCGGCAATGAGCAGTTCTTC.

The V call is TRBV4-2, the J call TRBJ2-3; D gene uncertain. Germline CDR1 and CDR2: LGHNA and YNFKEQ. Trimming removed 4 bases at V and 0 bases at J, with 14 bases between. CDR3 length equals 16 residues. CDR3 bases: TGTGCCAGCAGCCGAACACCCTACATTAGCACAGATACGCAGTATTTT. This gives the protein CASSRTPYISTDTQYF.